This T cell receptor (beta chain) was sequenced during a study of blood T cell repertoires in COVID-19. Study background: Sites in the United States, Italy and Spain provided acute and convalescent COVID-19 samples.

Germline lookup yields CDR1 LGHDT and CDR2 YNNKEL (reference sequence). The trim removed 0 bases at V and 1 base at J, leaving 7 bases unmatched. The CDR3 extends over 18 amino acids. The assay was immunoSEQ multiplex PCR, and TCRdb's table has in-frame clones only and misses some. In the table there are 150,000 to 200,000 clones, 75% to 90% of which are singletons. Sequencing input: peripheral blood. The source is a man in his forties with acute or convalescent COVID-19. The rearrangement links TRBV3-1 (or the pseudogene TRBV3-2) to TRBJ2-5, with 11 bases fitting TRBD2. In nucleotides, the CDR3 is TGTGCCAGCAGCCAAGAAGGTTTACTAGCGGGGGTCCAAGAGACCCAGTACTTC. Its protein product is CASSQEGLLAGVQETQYF.